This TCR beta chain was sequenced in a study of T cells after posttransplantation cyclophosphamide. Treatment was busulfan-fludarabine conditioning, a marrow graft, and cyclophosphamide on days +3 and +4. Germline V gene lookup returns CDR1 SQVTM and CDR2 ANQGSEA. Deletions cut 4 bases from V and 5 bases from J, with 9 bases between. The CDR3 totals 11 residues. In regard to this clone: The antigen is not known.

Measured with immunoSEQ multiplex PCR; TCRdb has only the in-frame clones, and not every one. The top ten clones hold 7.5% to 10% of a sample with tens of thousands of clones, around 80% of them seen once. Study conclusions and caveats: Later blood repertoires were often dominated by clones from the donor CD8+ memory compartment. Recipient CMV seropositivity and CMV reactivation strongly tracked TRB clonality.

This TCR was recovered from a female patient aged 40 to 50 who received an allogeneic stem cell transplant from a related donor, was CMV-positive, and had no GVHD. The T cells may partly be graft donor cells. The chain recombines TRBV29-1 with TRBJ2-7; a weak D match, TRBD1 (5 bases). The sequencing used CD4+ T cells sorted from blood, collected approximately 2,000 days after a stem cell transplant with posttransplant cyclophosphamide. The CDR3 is CSVGKGNEQYF. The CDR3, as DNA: TGCAGCGTTGGGAAGGGGAACGAGCAGTACTTC.